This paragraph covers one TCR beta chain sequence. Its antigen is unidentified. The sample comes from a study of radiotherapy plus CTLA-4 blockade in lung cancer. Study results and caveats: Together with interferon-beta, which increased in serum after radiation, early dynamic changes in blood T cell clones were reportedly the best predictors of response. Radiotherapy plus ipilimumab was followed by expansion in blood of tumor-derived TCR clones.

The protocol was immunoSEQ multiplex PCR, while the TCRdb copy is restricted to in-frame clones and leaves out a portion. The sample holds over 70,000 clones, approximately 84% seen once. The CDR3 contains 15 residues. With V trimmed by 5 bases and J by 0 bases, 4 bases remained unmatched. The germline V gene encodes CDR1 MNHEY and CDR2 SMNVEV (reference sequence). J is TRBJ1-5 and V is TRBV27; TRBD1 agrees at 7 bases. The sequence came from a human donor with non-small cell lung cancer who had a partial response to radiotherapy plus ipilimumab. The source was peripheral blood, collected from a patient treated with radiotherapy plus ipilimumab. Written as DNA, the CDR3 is TGTGCCAGCAGTATCCGACAGGGTAGCAATCAGCCCCAGCATTTT. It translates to CASSIRQGSNQPQHF.